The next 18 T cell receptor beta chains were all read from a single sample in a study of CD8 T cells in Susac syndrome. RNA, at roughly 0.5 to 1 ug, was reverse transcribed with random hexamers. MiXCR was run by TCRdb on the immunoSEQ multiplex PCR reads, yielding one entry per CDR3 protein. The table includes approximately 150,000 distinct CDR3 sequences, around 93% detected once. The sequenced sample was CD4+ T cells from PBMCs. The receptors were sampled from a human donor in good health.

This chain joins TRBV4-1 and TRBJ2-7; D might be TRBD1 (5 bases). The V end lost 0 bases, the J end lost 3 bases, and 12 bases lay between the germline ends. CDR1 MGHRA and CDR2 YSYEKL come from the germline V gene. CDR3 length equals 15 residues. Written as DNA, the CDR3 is TGCGCCAGCAGCCAAGATGTAGGGGAAAGCTACGAGCAGTACTTC. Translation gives CASSQDVGESYEQYF.

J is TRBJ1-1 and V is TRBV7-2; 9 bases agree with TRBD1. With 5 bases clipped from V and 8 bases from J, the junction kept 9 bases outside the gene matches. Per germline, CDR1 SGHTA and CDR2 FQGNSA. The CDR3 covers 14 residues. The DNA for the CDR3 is TGTGCCAGCAGCCCCTACCCGGGACAGGGAGAAGCTTTCTTT. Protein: CASSPYPGQGEAFF.

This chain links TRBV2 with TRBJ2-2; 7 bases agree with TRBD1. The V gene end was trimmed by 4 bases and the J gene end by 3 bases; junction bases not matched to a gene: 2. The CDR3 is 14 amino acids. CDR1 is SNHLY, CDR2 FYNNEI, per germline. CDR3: CASSGGGYTGELFF. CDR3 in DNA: TGTGCCAGCAGTGGAGGGGGCTACACCGGGGAGCTGTTTTTT. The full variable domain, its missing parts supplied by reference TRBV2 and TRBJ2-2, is EPEVTQTPSHQVTQMGQEVILRCVPISNHLYFYWYRQILGQKVEFLVSFYNNEISEKSEIFDDQFSVERPDGSNFTLKIRSTKLEDSAMYFCASSGGGYTGELFFGEGSRLTVL.

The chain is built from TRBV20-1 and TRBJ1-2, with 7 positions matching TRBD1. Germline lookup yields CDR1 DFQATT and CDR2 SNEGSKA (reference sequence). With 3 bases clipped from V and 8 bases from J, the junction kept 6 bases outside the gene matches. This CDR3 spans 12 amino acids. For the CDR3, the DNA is TGCAGTGCTAGTGCAGGGGGTAGCGGCTACACCTTC. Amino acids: CSASAGGSGYTF.

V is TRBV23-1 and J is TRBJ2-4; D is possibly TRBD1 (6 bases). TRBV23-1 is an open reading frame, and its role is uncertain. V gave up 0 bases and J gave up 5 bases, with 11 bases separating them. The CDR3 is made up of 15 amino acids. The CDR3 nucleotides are TGCGCCAGCAGTCAATCGCATGGGGGCCAAAACATTCAGTACTTC. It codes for CASSQSHGGQNIQYF.

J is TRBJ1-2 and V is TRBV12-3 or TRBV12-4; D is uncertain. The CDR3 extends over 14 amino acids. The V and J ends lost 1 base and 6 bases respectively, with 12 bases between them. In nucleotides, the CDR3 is TGTGCCAGCAGTTTAGGGGTAGCTACAAATGGCTACACCTTC. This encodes CASSLGVATNGYTF.

The CDR3 is CASSLEAEAFF. The DNA for the CDR3 is TGTGCCAGCAGCTTAGAAGCTGAAGCTTTCTTT. The rearrangement joins TRBV7-2 to TRBJ1-1; no definite D call. Trimming cost V 1 base and J 6 bases, with 3 bases left between them. This CDR3 spans 11 amino acids. Per germline, CDR1 SGHTA and CDR2 FQGNSA.

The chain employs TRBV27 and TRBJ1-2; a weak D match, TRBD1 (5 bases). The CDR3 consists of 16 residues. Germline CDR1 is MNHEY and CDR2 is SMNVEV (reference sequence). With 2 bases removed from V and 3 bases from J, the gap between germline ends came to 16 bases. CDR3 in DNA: TGTGCCAGCAGTTTACGAGGACACGAGGGAGACTATGGCTACACCTTC. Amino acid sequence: CASSLRGHEGDYGYTF.

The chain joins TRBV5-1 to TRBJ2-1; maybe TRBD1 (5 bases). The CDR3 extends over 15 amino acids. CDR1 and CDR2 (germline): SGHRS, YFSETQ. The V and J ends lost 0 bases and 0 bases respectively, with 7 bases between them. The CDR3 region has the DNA TGCGCCAGCAGCTTGGAGGGGCTCTCCTACAATGAGCAGTTCTTC. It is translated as CASSLEGLSYNEQFF.

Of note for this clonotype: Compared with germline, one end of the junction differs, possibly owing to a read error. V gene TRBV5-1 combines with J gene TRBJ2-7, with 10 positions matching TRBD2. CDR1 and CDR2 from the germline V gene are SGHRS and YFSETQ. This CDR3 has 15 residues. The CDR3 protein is CASSPGTSVTYKQYF. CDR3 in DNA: TGCGCCAGCAGTCCCGGGACTAGCGTGACCTACAAGCAGTACTTC.

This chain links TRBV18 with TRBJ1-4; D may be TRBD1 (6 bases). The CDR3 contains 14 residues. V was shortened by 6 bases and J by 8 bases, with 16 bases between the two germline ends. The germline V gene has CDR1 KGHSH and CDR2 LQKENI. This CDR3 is CASSPTGIGEKLFF. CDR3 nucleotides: TGTGCCAGCTCGCCTACAGGGATAGGGGAAAAACTGTTTTTT.

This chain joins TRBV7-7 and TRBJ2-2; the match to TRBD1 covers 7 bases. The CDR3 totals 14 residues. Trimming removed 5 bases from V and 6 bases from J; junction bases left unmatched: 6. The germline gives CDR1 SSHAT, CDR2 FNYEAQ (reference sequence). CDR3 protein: CASSLGTVAGELFF. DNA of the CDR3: TGTGCCAGCAGCCTCGGGACAGTGGCCGGGGAGCTGTTTTTT. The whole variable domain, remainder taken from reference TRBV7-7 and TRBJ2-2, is GAGVSQSPRYKVTKRGQDVTLRCDPISSHATLYWYQQALGQGPEFLTYFNYEAQPDKSGLPSDRFSAERPEGSISTLTIQRTEQRDSAMYRCASSLGTVAGELFFGEGSRLTVL.

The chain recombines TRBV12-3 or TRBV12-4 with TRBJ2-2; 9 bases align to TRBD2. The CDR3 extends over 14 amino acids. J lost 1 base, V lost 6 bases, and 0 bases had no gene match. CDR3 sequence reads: CASRLAGNTGELFF. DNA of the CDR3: TGTGCCAGCAGACTAGCGGGGAACACCGGGGAGCTGTTTTTT.

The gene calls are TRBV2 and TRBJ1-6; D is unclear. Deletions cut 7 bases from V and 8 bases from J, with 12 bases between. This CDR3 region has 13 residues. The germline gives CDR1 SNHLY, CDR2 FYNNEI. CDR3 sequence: CASTTGIDSPLHF. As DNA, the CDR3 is TGTGCCAGCACGACGGGAATAGATTCACCCCTCCACTTT. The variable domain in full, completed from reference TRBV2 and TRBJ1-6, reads EPEVTQTPSHQVTQMGQEVILRCVPISNHLYFYWYRQILGQKVEFLVSFYNNEISEKSEIFDDQFSVERPDGSNFTLKIRSTKLEDSAMYFCASTTGIDSPLHFGNGTRLTVT.

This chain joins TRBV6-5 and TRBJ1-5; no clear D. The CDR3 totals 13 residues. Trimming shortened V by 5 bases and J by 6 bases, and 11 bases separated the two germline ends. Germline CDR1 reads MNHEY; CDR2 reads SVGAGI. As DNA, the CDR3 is TGTGCCAGCAGTCCCGGAAGGCGTCAGCCCCAGCATTTT. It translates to CASSPGRRQPQHF.

The CDR3 is CASSVVRQGEAFF. CDR3 DNA: TGTGCCAGCAGCGTAGTCCGACAGGGGGAAGCTTTCTTT. This rearrangement joins TRBV5-6 to TRBJ1-1; TRBD1 aligns across 8 bases. This CDR3 region has 13 residues. The J segment lost 8 bases and the V segment lost 4 bases, leaving 7 bases of the junction unmatched. Germline loops: CDR1 SGHDT, CDR2 YYEEEE.

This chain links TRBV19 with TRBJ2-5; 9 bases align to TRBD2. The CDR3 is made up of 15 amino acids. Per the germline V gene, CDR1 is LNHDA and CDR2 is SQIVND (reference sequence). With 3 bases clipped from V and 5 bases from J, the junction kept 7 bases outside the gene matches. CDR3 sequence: CASSIFSGGLETQYF. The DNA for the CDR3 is TGTGCCAGTAGTATCTTTAGCGGGGGATTGGAGACCCAGTACTTC.

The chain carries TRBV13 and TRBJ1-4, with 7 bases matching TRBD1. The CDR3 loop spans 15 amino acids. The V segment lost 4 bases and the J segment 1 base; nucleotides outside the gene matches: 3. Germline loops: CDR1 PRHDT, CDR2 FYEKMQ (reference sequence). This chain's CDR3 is CASSSDRETNEKLFF. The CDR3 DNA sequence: TGTGCCAGCAGCTCCGACAGGGAAACTAATGAAAAACTGTTTTTT.